One and the same sample provided the 10 T cell receptor beta chains below, sequenced in a study of T cell repertoires in cytomegalovirus infection. What these receptors recognize is not known. TCRdb recomputed calls from the reads with MiXCR, one row per CDR3 protein. The sample holds about 830,000 distinct CDR3 sequences, 32% seen once. This specimen was cultured CD8+ T cells from PBMCs, taken from culture after CMV antigen stimulation. The receptors were sampled from a human donor in good health (CMV status not recorded). Some clones in this sample may be carry-over from other donors' samples.

The chain recombines TRBV6-4 with TRBJ2-3; 10 nucleotides line up with TRBD1. Germline V CDR1 and CDR2: MRHNA, SNTAGT. V lost 2 bases, J lost 2 bases, and 1 base stayed unmatched. The CDR3 loop spans 15 amino acids. The chain's CDR3 is CASSDGTGDTDTQYF. CDR3 nucleotides: TGTGCCAGCAGTGACGGGACAGGGGACACAGATACGCAGTATTTT.

This chain joins TRBV27 and TRBJ2-6; 9 nucleotides agree with TRBD1. Trimming at V came to 7 bases and at J to 0 bases, leaving 13 bases not matched to a gene. This CDR3 comprises 19 residues. Germline V CDR1 and CDR2: MNHEY, SMNVEV (reference sequence). The CDR3 region is CASTPLRTGVPSGANVLTF. The CDR3 DNA reads TGTGCCAGCACCCCGCTAAGGACAGGGGTCCCCTCTGGGGCCAACGTCCTGACTTTC.

This rearrangement joins TRBV9 to TRBJ2-5; 7 bases match TRBD2. J was trimmed by 1 base and V by 3 bases; bases with no gene match: 6. This CDR3 has 15 amino acids. Germline V CDR1 and CDR2: SGDLS, YYNGEE. The CDR3 DNA sequence: TGTGCCAGCAGCGCTAGGGCGGGAGTCCAAGAGACCCAGTACTTC. Its protein product is CASSARAGVQETQYF.

This clonotype occurred many times. The rearrangement links TRBV27 to TRBJ2-7, with TRBD1 as a possible D gene (5 bases). Germline CDR1 MNHEY, CDR2 SMNVEV (reference sequence). This CDR3 contains 14 residues. The V and J ends lost 0 bases and 3 bases respectively, with 9 bases between them. For the CDR3, the DNA is TGTGCCAGCAGTTTATCTCCAGGGAACTACGAGCAGTACTTC. It encodes CASSLSPGNYEQYF.

In nucleotides, the CDR3 is TGTGCCAGCAGCTCTGGGACTAGCGGAGCTAATGAGCAGTTCTTC. This translates into CASSSGTSGANEQFF. The chain recombines TRBV5-8 with TRBJ2-1, with 11 positions matching TRBD2. Unmatched junction bases numbered 6, after V lost 3 bases and J lost 7 bases. Looked up from germline, CDR1 is SGHTS and CDR2 is YDEGEE. The CDR3 is 15 amino acids. The full variable domain, with the rest looked up from reference TRBV5-8 and TRBJ2-1, is EAGVTQSPTHLIKTRGQQATLRCSPISGHTSVYWYQQALGLGLQFLLWYDEGEERNRGNFPPRFSGRQFPNYSSELNVNALELEDSALYLCASSSGTSGANEQFFGPGTRLTVL.

The gene calls are TRBV27 and TRBJ2-2, with 8 bases matching TRBD2. CDR3 length: 16 residues. CDR1 and CDR2 from the germline V gene are MNHEY and SMNVEV (reference sequence). The V segment lost 5 bases and the J segment 0 bases; nucleotides outside the gene matches: 5. DNA of the CDR3: TGTGCCAGCAGTCTTGTAGCGGGGACGAACACCGGGGAGCTGTTTTTT. It translates to CASSLVAGTNTGELFF.

This clonotype was seen at least ten times. The rearrangement uses TRBV7-3 and TRBJ1-1; maybe TRBD1 (5 bases). The length of the CDR3 is 15 residues. Germline CDR1 reads SGHTA; CDR2 reads FQGTGA. The V end was cut by 2 bases, the J end by 7 bases, with 17 bases between. DNA for the CDR3: TGTGCCAGCAGCTTATTCGGAGGGACGAATGGTGAAGCTTTCTTT. This gives the protein CASSLFGGTNGEAFF.

This clonotype was found a few times. The rearrangement links TRBV28 to TRBJ2-3; 11 bases are shared with TRBD2. J was trimmed by 0 bases and V by 0 bases; bases with no gene match: 8. This CDR3 has 19 residues. In germline, CDR1 is MDHEN, CDR2 SYDVKM. In DNA form, the CDR3 reads TGTGCCAGCAGTTTATGCGGGCTAGCGGGGGGCCCTAGCACAGATACGCAGTATTTT. The encoded protein is CASSLCGLAGGPSTDTQYF.

This clonotype appeared a few times. V and J are TRBV7-6 and TRBJ1-1; D remains unclear. The V and J ends lost 5 bases and 1 base respectively, with 14 bases between them. Germline V gene sequence: CDR1 SGHVS, CDR2 FNYEAQ. The CDR3 is 15 residues long. The CDR3 protein is CASSPSELANTEAFF. CDR3 nucleotides: TGTGCCAGCAGCCCCAGCGAGTTAGCGAACACTGAAGCTTTCTTT.

This clonotype occurred a few times. The V call is TRBV9, the J call TRBJ1-5, with a possible D match to TRBD1 (6 bases). Germline-derived CDR1 and CDR2 are SGDLS and YYNGEE. This CDR3 is built from 15 residues. Trimming removed 2 bases at V and 1 base at J, with 10 bases between. CDR3 amino acids: CASSVQGKSNQPQHF. Written as DNA, the CDR3 is TGTGCCAGCAGCGTCCAGGGGAAGAGCAATCAGCCCCAGCATTTT.